The next 22 T cell receptor beta chains were all read from a single sample in a study of T-cell memory formation after mild COVID-19 (dated by TCRdb to the early 2020s). Preparation of the library involved 5' RACE. TCRdb records Illumina NovaSeq 6000 as the sequencer. The raw public data were reprocessed by TCRdb itself: fastp quality trimming at Q25, MiXCR clonotype calling, in-frame beta chains only. Every distinct CDR3 protein forms one entry, paired with its most common genes and DNA. This sample is represented by about 470,000 distinct CDR3 sequences; roughly 23% of them were singletons. About 12% of the sample goes to the ten largest clones. Sequencing was performed on PBMCs or a T cell subset sorted from them (not recorded which). The origin of the receptors is an adult woman who had mild COVID-19 (a few samples of this study predate the infection). The sample titles of this study are shuffled in the database, so cell type and time point are left out; the donor was told from shared clones.

Many counts were recorded for this clonotype. A read error may produce the germline difference seen at one junction end. V gene TRBV5-1 combines with J gene TRBJ2-3; a possible D gene is TRBD2 (5 bases). Germline loops: CDR1 SGHRS, CDR2 YFSETQ. The CDR3 covers 14 residues. The CDR3 DNA reads TGTGCCAGCAGCTTAGCGAGAAGCACAGATACGCAGTATTTT. It yields the protein CASSLARSTDTQYF.

This clonotype was seen only a few times. The V gene is TRBV7-9, the J gene TRBJ1-3, with 8 bases fitting TRBD1. Germline lookup yields CDR1 SEHNR and CDR2 FQNEAQ (reference sequence). The CDR3 runs 15 residues. Trimming at V came to 5 bases and at J to 4 bases, leaving 7 bases not matched to a gene. CDR3 in amino acids: CASSHSGTGGNTIYF. Here the CDR3 DNA reads TGTGCCAGCAGCCACTCCGGGACAGGCGGAAACACCATATATTTT.

This clonotype has just one count. This rearrangement joins TRBV7-3 to TRBJ2-3; D possibly matches TRBD1 or TRBD2 (5 bases each). Per germline, CDR1 SGHTA and CDR2 FQGTGA. V was cut by 5 bases and J by 4 bases, with 16 bases left in between. The CDR3 runs 15 residues. The CDR3 sequence is CASSPQGRGADTQYF. CDR3 sequence (DNA): TGTGCCAGCAGCCCCCAGGGCCGAGGGGCAGATACGCAGTATTTT. The whole variable domain, filled in from reference TRBV7-3 and TRBJ2-3, reads GAGVSQTPSNKVTEKGKYVELRCDPISGHTALYWYRQSLGQGPEFLIYFQGTGAADDSGLPNDRFFAVRPEGSVSTLKIQRTERGDSAVYLCASSPQGRGADTQYFGPGTRLTVL.

The rearrangement joins TRBV25-1 to TRBJ1-1; the D gene is possibly TRBD1 (5 bases). The V gene lost 6 bases and the J gene lost 4 bases, with 12 bases spanning the gap. The CDR3 spans 13 residues. Germline V gives CDR1 MGHDK, CDR2 SYGVNS. CDR3 in DNA: TGTGCCAGCAGACCGGGACCGGGCACTGAAGCTTTCTTT. The encoded protein is CASRPGPGTEAFF.

In nucleotides, the CDR3 is TGCAGCGCTGGTTGGGGTGAAAAACTGTTTTTT. This sequence encodes CSAGWGEKLFF. V gene TRBV29-1 combines with J gene TRBJ1-4; D is uncertain. Germline V gene lookup returns CDR1 SQVTM and CDR2 ANQGSEA. V was shortened by 7 bases and J by 7 bases, with 10 bases between the two germline ends. The CDR3 is 11 residues long.

This chain uses TRBV11-3 with TRBJ2-1; the match to TRBD2 covers 8 bases. This CDR3 has 17 amino acids. Losses at the gene ends were 5 bases for V and 0 bases for J; bases not matched to a gene: 9. Germline CDR1 is SGHNT and CDR2 is YENEEA. The CDR3: CASSPRLALSSYNEQFF. CDR3 nucleotide sequence: TGTGCCAGCAGCCCCCGACTAGCGCTGAGCTCCTACAATGAGCAGTTCTTC.

This clonotype was picked up a small number of times. The chain recombines TRBV6-1 with TRBJ1-2; TRBD1 might be the D (5 bases). Looked up from germline, CDR1 is MNHNS and CDR2 is SASEGT. Between the trimmed V and J ends, which lost 3 bases and 0 bases, there was a span of 5 bases. The CDR3 is 13 amino acids. The CDR3 bases are TGTGCCAGCAGTGAGACAGCTAACTATGGCTACACCTTC. Its translation is CASSETANYGYTF.

The V call is TRBV5-1, the J call TRBJ1-2, with 7 positions matching TRBD1. V was pared by 0 bases and J by 7 bases, with 6 bases of the junction left unmatched. The germline V gene has CDR1 SGHRS and CDR2 YFSETQ. The CDR3 length is 14 residues. This CDR3 reads CASSLDEGAGGYTF. CDR3 sequence (DNA): TGCGCCAGCAGCTTGGATGAGGGGGCGGGTGGCTACACCTTC.

This clonotype was counted ten times or more. DNA for the CDR3: TGTGCCACCAGTGAACGGACTAGCGGGAGGAGCACAGATACGCAGTATTTT. The encoded protein is CATSERTSGRSTDTQYF. This chain uses TRBV24-1 with TRBJ2-3; 14 bases agree with TRBD2. This CDR3 contains 17 residues. V lost 4 bases, J lost 0 bases, and 2 bases stayed unmatched. Per the germline V gene, CDR1 is KGHDR and CDR2 is SFDVKD.

This clonotype came up once. The CDR3 DNA sequence: TGCAGCGTGGAACGGTTCCTGAACACTGAAGCTTTCTTT. Its protein is CSVERFLNTEAFF. J is TRBJ1-1 and V is TRBV29-1; D call uncertain. This CDR3 comprises 13 residues. CDR1 and CDR2 from the germline V gene are SQVTM and ANQGSEA. V was pared by 6 bases and J by 0 bases, with 11 bases between.

This clonotype was recorded a few times. The chain employs TRBV5-1 and TRBJ2-3; 10 bases fit TRBD2. CDR3 length equals 16 residues. The J segment lost 4 bases and the V segment lost 0 bases, leaving 5 bases of the junction unmatched. In germline, CDR1 is SGHRS, CDR2 YFSETQ. CDR3 DNA sequence: TGCGCCAGCAGCTTGGGACTAGCGGGTATTTCAGATACGCAGTATTTT. Protein: CASSLGLAGISDTQYF.

V and J are TRBV11-2 and TRBJ1-5; a possible D gene is TRBD1 (6 bases). This CDR3 has 17 amino acids. Germline V lookup: CDR1 SGHAT, CDR2 FQNNGV. V shed 9 bases and J shed 0 bases, with 21 bases lying between them. CDR3 amino acids: CARSTQGRKYSNQPQHF. In DNA, the CDR3 is TGTGCCAGATCGACACAGGGACGAAAGTATAGCAATCAGCCCCAGCATTTT.

The rearrangement uses TRBV7-9 and TRBJ2-5; maybe TRBD2 (5 bases). Germline lookup yields CDR1 SEHNR and CDR2 FQNEAQ (reference sequence). Trimming pared 5 bases from V and 3 bases from J, leaving 7 bases between. CDR3 length equals 12 residues. CDR3 in DNA: TGTGCCAGCAGCGGAGGCGAAGAGACCCAGTACTTC. Encoded protein: CASSGGEETQYF. Based on the CDR3 plus reference TRBV7-9 and TRBJ2-5, the full variable domain is DTGVSQNPRHKITKRGQNVTFRCDPISEHNRLYWYRQTLGQGPEFLTYFQNEAQLEKSRLLSDRFSAERPKGSFSTLEIQRTEQGDSAMYLCASSGGEETQYFGPGTRLLVL.

This chain uses TRBV6-2 or TRBV6-3 with TRBJ2-7; D may be TRBD1 (5 bases). Deletions cut 5 bases from V and 3 bases from J, with 17 bases between. This CDR3 region has 15 residues. CDR1 is MNHEY and CDR2 is SVGEGT in the germline V gene. The CDR3 reads CASSEPQGNRYEQYF. CDR3 coding DNA: TGTGCCAGCAGTGAACCGCAGGGAAACCGCTACGAGCAGTACTTC.

This clonotype was seen a handful of times. The V gene is TRBV5-1, the J gene TRBJ1-2, with D possibly being TRBD1 (5 bases). With 4 bases removed from V and 8 bases from J, the gap between germline ends came to 12 bases. This CDR3 contains 12 residues. Per germline, CDR1 SGHRS and CDR2 YFSETQ. The CDR3 sequence: CASSAGTWGYTF. CDR3 DNA: TGCGCCAGCAGCGCCGGGACTTGGGGCTACACCTTC.

This sequence joins TRBV4-2 and TRBJ2-7; tentatively, D is TRBD2 (6 bases). The ends were cut back, 3 bases at V and 2 bases at J, with 11 bases in the middle. CDR3 size: 14 residues. From germline, CDR1 is LGHNA and CDR2 YNFKEQ. The CDR3: CASSQDSGTYEQYF. The CDR3 DNA reads TGTGCCAGCAGCCAGGATAGCGGTACCTACGAGCAGTACTTC.

The CDR3 DNA reads as TGTGCCAGCAGCTTAACTAGGGGAGATACGCAGTATTTT. Amino acids: CASSLTRGDTQYF. The chain links TRBV7-3 to TRBJ2-3; possible D gene TRBD1, 5 bases. The CDR3 is 13 residues long. The ends were cut back, 0 bases at V and 5 bases at J, with 6 bases in the middle. From germline, CDR1 is SGHTA and CDR2 FQGTGA.

This clonotype was detected only a few times. The chain combines TRBV29-1 with TRBJ2-1, with a weak D call TRBD2 (6 bases). Deletions cut 3 bases from V and 3 bases from J, with 9 bases between. CDR1 is SQVTM and CDR2 is ANQGSEA in the germline V gene. This CDR3 comprises 13 residues. CDR3 residues: CSVDKGLYNEQFF. CDR3 sequence (DNA): TGCAGCGTTGATAAGGGACTCTACAATGAGCAGTTCTTC.

Only a few counts were recorded for this clonotype. V is TRBV7-9 and J is TRBJ1-1; 10 nucleotides agree with TRBD1. V shed 5 bases and J 1 base; nucleotides not matched to a gene: 1. CDR1 is SEHNR, CDR2 FQNEAQ, per germline (reference sequence). The CDR3 consists of 14 residues. The CDR3 DNA is TGTGCCAGCAGCGGGGACAGGGGGAACACTGAAGCTTTCTTT. It specifies CASSGDRGNTEAFF.

This clonotype was detected a few times. The rearrangement links TRBV5-1 to TRBJ1-2, with D uncertain. The CDR3 covers 14 residues. Trimming removed 3 bases from V and 6 bases from J, with 15 bases in between. Germline V gives CDR1 SGHRS, CDR2 YFSETQ. As DNA, the CDR3 is TGCGCCAGCAGCTCCAGCGGCCTAGCGGATGGCTACACCTTC. The encoded protein is CASSSSGLADGYTF.

This sequence joins TRBV14 and TRBJ2-1; the match to TRBD1 covers 9 bases. Germline trimming cut 4 bases from V and 8 bases from J; bases unmatched to any gene: 15. The CDR3 contains 17 residues. Germline loops: CDR1 SGHDN, CDR2 FVKESK. CDR3 nucleotides: TGTGCCAGCAGCCCACTCGCTCCGGGACAGGGCGCCGATGAGCAGTTCTTC. It encodes CASSPLAPGQGADEQFF. Full variable domain (remainder filled in from reference TRBV14 and TRBJ2-1): EAGVTQFPSHSVIEKGQTVTLRCDPISGHDNLYWYRRVMGKEIKFLLHFVKESKQDESGMPNNRFLAERTGGTYSTLKVQPAELEDSGVYFCASSPLAPGQGADEQFFGPGTRLTVL.

The chain carries TRBV24-1 and TRBJ2-1; D assignment may be TRBD1 or TRBD2 (5 bases each). The CDR3 is 15 amino acids. Trimming removed 2 bases at V and 9 bases at J, with 16 bases between. CDR1 is KGHDR and CDR2 is SFDVKD in the germline V gene. CDR3 in amino acids: CATSDSWGPWGEQFF. CDR3 DNA: TGTGCCACCAGTGATTCCTGGGGACCGTGGGGTGAGCAGTTCTTC.